In this sample, the clone carrying this T cell receptor (beta chain) turned up many times. The record originates from a study of blood T cell repertoires in COVID-19. Study as a whole: Specimens from acute and convalescent COVID-19 originated in the United States, Italy and Spain.

Measured with immunoSEQ multiplex PCR; TCRdb has only the in-frame clones, and not every one. This repertoire shows approximately 210,000 clones, 80% found once; its top ten account for approximately 4.6%. Trimming cost V 2 bases and J 0 bases; bases outside gene matches: 13. This CDR3 comprises 18 residues. CDR1 and CDR2 from the germline V gene are GTSNPN and SVGIG (reference sequence). The sample consisted of PBMCs or T cells enriched from blood (not recorded which). V and J are TRBV30 and TRBJ1-5; 7 bases fit TRBD1. The sequence came from a man younger than 45 with acute COVID-19. CDR3 in amino acids: CAWSWARTGFYSNQPQHF. DNA of the CDR3: TGTGCCTGGAGTTGGGCGCGGACAGGATTTTATAGCAATCAGCCCCAGCATTTT. The complete variable domain, with remaining parts taken from reference TRBV30 and TRBJ1-5, reads SQTIHQWPATLVQPVGSPLSLECTVEGTSNPNLYWYRQAAGRGLQLLFYSVGIGQISSEVPQNLSASRPQDRQFILSSKKLLLSDSGFYLCAWSWARTGFYSNQPQHFGDGTRLSIL.